Listed here are 17 T cell receptor beta chains from one sample, sequenced in a study of fetal regulatory T cell absence and autoimmunity. Libraries were prepared by immunoSEQ multiplex PCR; TCRdb keeps only in-frame clonotypes and omits some of them. The sample includes around 100,000 clones, 72% of them seen just once. What was sequenced was pancreas tissue. The receptors were sampled from a male donor with IPEX syndrome.

The chain employs TRBV5-4 and TRBJ1-2; D unresolved. The ends were cut back, 5 bases at V and 8 bases at J, with 10 bases in the middle. CDR1 and CDR2 (germline): SGHNT, YYREEE (reference sequence). The CDR3 has 11 amino acids. The CDR3 sequence: CASRDAGGYTF. The CDR3 DNA sequence: TGTGCCAGCAGGGACGCGGGCGGCTACACCTTC.

The chain uses TRBV6-6 and TRBJ2-1; 11 bases are a match to TRBD2. The CDR3 is made up of 16 amino acids. J gave up 5 bases and V 7 bases, and 10 bases lay outside the gene matches. Germline CDR1 and CDR2: MNHNY and SVGAGI (reference sequence). CDR3 sequence (DNA): TGTGCCAGCACCGATCACCGGGGACTAGCGGACAATGAGCAGTTCTTC. As protein: CASTDHRGLADNEQFF.

The rearrangement links TRBV16 to TRBJ1-2; 7 bases are a match to TRBD1. The germline V gene has CDR1 KGHSY and CDR2 FQNENV. V trimming: 4 bases; J trimming: 4 bases; junction bases outside the gene matches: 3. The CDR3 runs to 13 residues. CDR3 amino acids: CASSPWDSYGYTF. CDR3 in DNA: TGTGCCAGCAGCCCCTGGGACAGCTATGGCTACACCTTC.

This clone was found once. The rearrangement links TRBV13 to TRBJ1-1; D is possibly TRBD1 (5 bases). Germline V CDR1 and CDR2: PRHDT, FYEKMQ (reference sequence). The CDR3 contains 13 residues. Trimming pared 5 bases from V and 3 bases from J, leaving 10 bases between. CDR3 amino acids: CASSGGRDTEAFF. The CDR3 DNA sequence: TGTGCCAGCAGCGGTGGCAGGGACACTGAAGCTTTCTTT.

The rearrangement uses TRBV27 and TRBJ2-7, with D possibly being TRBD2 (6 bases). From germline, CDR1 is MNHEY and CDR2 SMNVEV (reference sequence). The CDR3 spans 9 residues. The V end lost 8 bases, the J end lost 9 bases, and 8 bases lay between the germline ends. The CDR3 region has the DNA TGTGCCAGCGGGACTCCGCAGTACTTC. Translation gives CASGTPQYF.

V gene TRBV7-9 combines with J gene TRBJ1-1; no clear D gene. The CDR3 runs 12 residues. The V end was cut by 5 bases, the J end by 0 bases, with 4 bases between. CDR1 SEHNR and CDR2 FQNEAQ come from the germline V gene (reference sequence). CDR3 sequence: CASSRMNTEAFF. CDR3 nucleotides: TGTGCCAGCAGCCGGATGAACACTGAAGCTTTCTTT.

This clone turned up a few times. The same CDR3 can be traced to other DNA sequences in this sample. The chain uses TRBV12-5 and TRBJ1-5, with TRBD1 matching 7 bases. The junction had 0 bases not matched to a gene; V was cut back by 1 base and J by 6 bases. Germline values: CDR1 LGHNT, CDR2 FRNRAP. The CDR3 is 13 residues long. This chain's CDR3 is CASGLGQGQPQHF. Written as DNA, the CDR3 is TGTGCTAGTGGTTTGGGACAGGGTCAGCCCCAGCATTTT.

The genes are TRBV19 and TRBJ1-4; the D gene is possibly TRBD1 (5 bases). Germline assignment: CDR1 LNHDA and CDR2 SQIVND (reference sequence). CDR3 size: 13 residues. V was pared by 3 bases and J by 4 bases, with 6 bases between. CDR3 nucleotide sequence: TGTGCCAGTAGTATCAGGGTTAATGAAAAACTGTTTTTT. Encoded protein: CASSIRVNEKLFF.

DNA of the CDR3: TGCGCCAGCAGCCACCGGACAGGGAACACTGAAGCTTTCTTT. This encodes CASSHRTGNTEAFF. This chain uses TRBV4-1 with TRBJ1-1, with 7 bases aligning to TRBD1. The V gene's germline CDR1 is MGHRA and CDR2 YSYEKL. V shed 3 bases, J shed 1 base, and the junction held 2 bases outside the gene matches. There are 14 residues in the CDR3.

This sequence joins TRBV21-1 and TRBJ2-7; the D segment call TRBD2 is taken from the table without a DNA check. TRBV21-1 is a pseudogene. CDR3 length: 16 residues. This CDR3 reads CASRSGLAGVKNEQYF. CDR3 bases: TGTGCCAGCAGATCGGGACTAGCGGGAGTTAAAAACGAGCAGTACTTC.

This chain uses TRBV9 with TRBJ1-3, with 7 nucleotides matching TRBD1. The V segment lost 0 bases and the J segment 4 bases; nucleotides outside the gene matches: 4. CDR1 is SGDLS and CDR2 is YYNGEE in the germline V gene. The CDR3 consists of 15 residues. Here the CDR3 reads CASSVEGAEGNTIYF. In DNA form, the CDR3 reads TGTGCCAGCAGCGTAGAGGGGGCCGAAGGAAACACCATATATTTT.

This rearrangement joins TRBV5-1 to TRBJ2-7, with 8 bases identical to TRBD2. The V and J ends lost 5 bases and 3 bases, in that order; junction bases with no gene match: 7. Germline V gene sequence: CDR1 SGHRS, CDR2 YFSETQ. CDR3 length: 14 residues. The CDR3 protein is CASSAAGAGYEQYF. CDR3 nucleotide sequence: TGCGCCAGCAGTGCAGCGGGAGCAGGCTACGAGCAGTACTTC.

The chain joins TRBV6-4 to TRBJ2-3; 11 nucleotides align to TRBD2. CDR3 length equals 16 residues. Per germline, CDR1 MRHNA and CDR2 SNTAGT. The J segment lost 4 bases and the V segment lost 1 base, leaving 4 bases of the junction unmatched. In DNA form, the CDR3 reads TGTGCCAGCAGTGACTTAGCGGGAGGGAGCCCAGATACGCAGTATTTT. This encodes CASSDLAGGSPDTQYF.

This chain uses TRBV5-8 with TRBJ2-7, with no clear D. CDR3 length: 11 residues. V lost 2 bases to trimming and J lost 6 bases, with 6 bases between them. The germline CDR1 and CDR2 sequences are SGHTS and YDEGEE. CDR3 loop: CASSFSFEQYF. DNA for the CDR3: TGTGCCAGCAGCTTTAGCTTCGAGCAGTACTTC.

The table lists this clone with a few counts. The chain joins TRBV4-2 to TRBJ1-1; weak D call: TRBD1 (5 bases). The germline CDR1 and CDR2 sequences are LGHNA and YNFKEQ. This CDR3 region has 12 residues. The V end lost 5 bases, the J end lost 8 bases, and 12 bases lay between the germline ends. The CDR3 region is CASSKGLTEAFF. CDR3 bases: TGTGCCAGCAGCAAGGGGCTGACAGAAGCTTTCTTT.

This chain links TRBV11-2 with TRBJ1-3; D not certain. Per germline, CDR1 SGHAT and CDR2 FQNNGV. Trimming pared 2 bases from V and 0 bases from J, leaving 2 bases between. The CDR3 loop spans 13 amino acids. The CDR3 region is CASSLPSGNTIYF. CDR3 nucleotide sequence: TGTGCCAGCAGCTTACCCTCTGGAAACACCATATATTTT.

The rearrangement links TRBV7-2 to TRBJ2-3, with TRBD2 matching over 7 bases. With 0 bases clipped from V and 4 bases from J, the junction kept 4 bases outside the gene matches. CDR3 length: 15 amino acids. Germline CDR1 and CDR2: SGHTA and FQGNSA. CDR3: CASSLAVRGADTQYF. The CDR3 DNA is TGTGCCAGCAGCTTAGCGGTTCGGGGGGCAGATACGCAGTATTTT.